The sequence of this TCR beta chain was determined in a study of control samples from healthy donors and cancer patients. Some clones are missing from TCRdb's copy, which holds only in-frame ones; the method was immunoSEQ multiplex PCR. This sample has 150,000 to 180,000 clones; just under 95% occur once, and the top ten carry about 5.2%. Germline CDR1 and CDR2: KGHSH and LQKENI. The CDR3 covers 15 residues. V lost 4 bases, J lost 7 bases, and 19 bases lay in between. The receptor was isolated from a middle-aged man in good health. The V and J genes are TRBV18 and TRBJ1-1, with D tentatively TRBD1 (5 bases). Material: blood. Here the CDR3 reads CASSRVVGAPFEAFF. The CDR3 region has the DNA TGTGCCAGCTCACGGGTCGTTGGGGCGCCTTTTGAAGCTTTCTTT.